A selection of T cell receptor beta chains follows, all from one sample in a study of patients and donors after allogeneic stem cell transplantation. One entry per CDR3 protein, called by TCRdb with MiXCR from the RT-PCR reads. In the table there are 410,000 or so distinct CDR3 sequences, more than 15% of which are singletons. The sequenced material came from blood, either unsorted or a sorted T cell fraction (not recorded which). The receptors derive from a human donor who was either an allogeneic HSCT recipient or a stem cell or donor lymphocyte infusion donor (not recorded which). It is not recorded whose cells these are; they may come from a transplant donor. The CDR3 runs from the conserved cysteine through the conserved F or W. The D gene is left open where the match is weak. Clone size is shown for a subset of rows, as once, few, many or a class of expanded clone.

>few|TRBD2|TRBJ2-1|TRBV12-3/TRBV12-4
TGTGCCAGCAGTCCTACTAGCGCTACCTACAATGAGCAGTTCTTC
CASSPTSATYNEQFF
>few|.|TRBJ2-2|TRBV24-1
TGTGCCACCAGTGATGGACTACTCGACACCGGGGAGCTGTTTTTT
CATSDGLLDTGELFF
>few|TRBD2|TRBJ2-2|TRBV7-3
TGTGCCAGCAGCCCTCTAGCGGGGGGGCGGAAAACCGGGGAGCTGTTTTTT
CASSPLAGGRKTGELFF
>.|.|TRBJ2-1|TRBV9
TGTGCCAGCAGCGTAGGAGTGGAGACCTACAATGAGCAGTTCTTC
CASSVGVETYNEQFF
>few|.|TRBJ1-3|TRBV25-1
TGTGCCAGCAGCGCCGCTGGTACCTCTGGAAACACCATATATTTT
CASSAAGTSGNTIYF
>.|.|TRBJ1-5|TRBV12-3/TRBV12-4
TGTGCCAGCAGTTTTTTGGGTCCCCAGCATTTT
CASSFLGPQHF
>few|.|TRBJ1-5|TRBV5-6
TGTGCCAGCAGCTTGTGGCAGGGAAGCGCTCAGCCCCAGCATTTT
CASSLWQGSAQPQHF
>many|.|TRBJ1-1|TRBV20-1
TGCAGTGCTAGTGCACGGGGAGCTTTCTTT
CSASARGAFF
>few|.|TRBJ1-3|TRBV7-2
TGTGCCAGCAGCCCCCGGACAACCTCTGGAAACACCATATATTTT
CASSPRTTSGNTIYF
>.|.|TRBJ1-5|TRBV20-1
TGCAGTGCTAGAGACCCAGGGGGCAATCAGCCCCAGCATTTT
CSARDPGGNQPQHF
>.|TRBD1|TRBJ2-2|TRBV6-1
TGTGCCGGGGGGGGACAGGGGGCGCCCGGGGAGCTGTTTTTT
CAGGGQGAPGELFF
>.|.|TRBJ1-2|TRBV5-5
TGTGCCAGCAGCTTGCTGCCGGGGTGGGGCTACACCTTC
CASSLLPGWGYTF
>few|TRBD2|TRBJ2-5|TRBV5-1
TGCGCCAGCAGCTTCACCGGGGGGACGTACCAAGAGACCCAGTACTTC
CASSFTGGTYQETQYF
>few|.|TRBJ2-3|TRBV5-5
TGTGCCAGCAGCTTAGACAGTGGCCGGGCAGATACGCAGTATTTT
CASSLDSGRADTQYF
>.|TRBD1|TRBJ2-7|TRBV28
TGTGCCAGCAGTTTGGGACAGGGGGCCACCTACGAGCAGTACTTC
CASSLGQGATYEQYF
>few|TRBD2|TRBJ2-7|TRBV7-9
TGTGCCAGCAGCTCCCAGACTAGCGGGATTTCCTACGAGCAGTACTTC
CASSSQTSGISYEQYF
>few|TRBD1|TRBJ1-6|TRBV11-1
TGTGCCAGCAGCTCTCCGGGACAGGGGAGCTCCTATAATTCACCCCTCCACTTT
CASSSPGQGSSYNSPLHF
>.|.|TRBJ2-7|TRBV21-1
TGTGCCAGCAGCAAAGTGGGGAGACAGGGCTCCTACGAGCAGTACTTC
CASSKVGRQGSYEQYF
>.|TRBD1|TRBJ2-1|TRBV30
TGTGCCTGGAGTGCGGGCAGGGGGTCCTACAATGAGCAGTTCTTC
CAWSAGRGSYNEQFF
>.|.|TRBJ2-2|TRBV7-2
TGTGCCAGCAGCTTACTTAAGGCCGGGGAGCTGTTTTTT
CASSLLKAGELFF
>.|.|TRBJ1-2|TRBV6-1
TGTGCCAGCAGTGAAAGAAGGGGAGACTATGGCTACACCTTC
CASSERRGDYGYTF
>.|.|TRBJ1-4|TRBV6-1
TGTGCCAGCAGTAGACGGGACAAGGAACGGGAAAAACTGTTTTTT
CASSRRDKEREKLFF
>few|.|TRBJ2-2|TRBV24-1
TGTGCCACCAGTTCCCGGACAGCCGTTGGGGAGCTGTTTTTT
CATSSRTAVGELFF
>few|.|TRBJ2-5|TRBV5-1
TGCGCCAGCAAGACATCCGGGGGCTTTTCGACCCAGTACTTC
CASKTSGGFSTQYF
>few|.|TRBJ1-3|TRBV3-1
TGTGCCAGCAGCCAACGCCCCGTTGGAAACACCATATATTTT
CASSQRPVGNTIYF
>few|TRBD2|TRBJ2-1|TRBV29-1
TGCAGCTCCAAGATTGCGGGGGGGCCGAAAAATGAGCAGTTCTTC
CSSKIAGGPKNEQFF
>.|.|TRBJ2-4|TRBV25-1
TGTGCCAGCAGTGAAGGATGGGCCCATTCAGCCAAAAACATTCAGTACTTC
CASSEGWAHSAKNIQYF
>.|TRBD2|TRBJ2-7|TRBV2
TGTGCCAGCAGTGGGACTAGCGGGTTGAAGTACTTC
CASSGTSGLKYF
>few|TRBD1|TRBJ2-2|TRBV24-1
TGTGCCACCAGTGCCCCCCCGGGGACAGGGGCGTACACCGGGGAGCTGTTTTTT
CATSAPPGTGAYTGELFF
>few|TRBD1|TRBJ1-1|TRBV5-1
TGCGCCAGCAGCTTGGGGGACAGATACATGAACACTGAAGCTTTCTTT
CASSLGDRYMNTEAFF
>many|.|TRBJ1-3|TRBV6-1
TGTGCCAGCACTAAACCGGGGAGTGGAAACACCATATATTTT
CASTKPGSGNTIYF
>few|TRBD2|TRBJ2-5|TRBV12-3/TRBV12-4
TGTGCCAGCAGTCGCCGTAGGAACCAGGCGGGAGTGACCCAGTACTTC
CASSRRRNQAGVTQYF
>few|.|TRBJ2-7|TRBV2
TGTGCCAGCTGCAAGGAGTTGAGTGAGCAGTACTTC
CASCKELSEQYF
>few|.|TRBJ1-2|TRBV6-1
TGTGCCAGCAGTGAGAGGATGGACTATGGCTACACCTTC
CASSERMDYGYTF
>few|.|TRBJ2-7|TRBV6-5
TGTGCCAGCAGTTACTCGAGGGACGGATCCTACGAGCAGTACTTC
CASSYSRDGSYEQYF
>few|.|TRBJ2-7|TRBV10-3
TGTGCCATCAGTGGACAGTACAGCTCCTACGAGCAGTACTTC
CAISGQYSSYEQYF
>few|.|TRBJ1-2|TRBV27
TGTGCCAGCAGTTTAGGGCAAGTAACCGCTAGGAATGGCTACACCTTC
CASSLGQVTARNGYTF
>.|.|TRBJ1-5|TRBV27
TGTGCCAGCAGTTTACGGGGGCGTCGCAATCAGCCCCAGCATTTT
CASSLRGRRNQPQHF
>.|TRBD2|TRBJ2-7|TRBV5-1
TGCGCCAGCAGCTTGGGGGGACTAGCGGGCGCCTACGAGCAGTACTTC
CASSLGGLAGAYEQYF
>few|TRBD1|TRBJ1-2|TRBV20-1
TGCAGTGCTAGCACGACAGGGGTAAATGGCTACACCTTC
CSASTTGVNGYTF
>many|.|TRBJ1-6|TRBV6-1
TGTGCCAGCAGGAGCTCCTATAATTCACCCCTCCACTTT
CASRSSYNSPLHF
>few|.|TRBJ1-2|TRBV20-1
TGCAGTGCTATATCCGGATCTGCCTACACCTTC
CSAISGSAYTF
>few|TRBD1|TRBJ2-5|TRBV7-9
TGTGCCAGCAGCCAACGGGCGGGACAGGGAACAGAGACCCAGTACTTC
CASSQRAGQGTETQYF
>.|TRBD1|TRBJ2-3|TRBV24-1
TGTGCCACCAGTGAAGTCGTGGGACAGGGAAGGGCAGATACGCAGTATTTT
CATSEVVGQGRADTQYF
>.|.|TRBJ2-7|TRBV6-2/TRBV6-3
TGTGCCAGCTGGCAGGGACGGCACTACGAGCAGTACTTC
CASWQGRHYEQYF
>few|.|TRBJ2-1|TRBV5-1
TGCGCCAGCAGCTTGGGAAACTCGCAGGAGCAGTTCTTC
CASSLGNSQEQFF
>.|.|TRBJ2-7|TRBV29-1
TGCAGCGTTGTAAGGGGTGACGAGCAGTACTTC
CSVVRGDEQYF
>.|TRBD1|TRBJ2-1|TRBV6-1
TGTGCCAGCAGTGTCCGGGACAGGGGGCGCGATGAGCAGTTCTTC
CASSVRDRGRDEQFF
>few|.|TRBJ2-5|TRBV12-3/TRBV12-4
TGTGCCAGCAGTTTAATGGCAGTACAAGAGACCCAGTACTTC
CASSLMAVQETQYF
>.|TRBD1|TRBJ1-1|TRBV10-3
TGTGCCATCAGTCCTGGACAGGGTCACACTGAAGCTTTCTTT
CAISPGQGHTEAFF
>.|TRBD2|TRBJ2-1|TRBV20-1
TGCAGTGCAGATCGGGAGGCCTACAATGAGCAGTTCTTC
CSADREAYNEQFF
>many|.|TRBJ1-1|TRBV20-1
TGCAGTGCTAGAGGGGGGGTAACTGAAGCTTTCTTT
CSARGGVTEAFF
>.|.|TRBJ2-3|TRBV7-8
TGTGCCAGCAGCTTAGTTGGCTGGATGAGCACAGATACGCAGTATTTT
CASSLVGWMSTDTQYF
>.|.|TRBJ2-7|TRBV7-9
TGTGCCAGCAGCGGGACCTTGGCCTACGAGCAGTACTTC
CASSGTLAYEQYF
>.|TRBD2|TRBJ2-7|TRBV30
TGTGCCCGGGGGGGCAGGAGGCCTTACGAGCAGTACTTC
CARGGRRPYEQYF
>.|TRBD1|TRBJ1-2|TRBV7-2
TGTGCCAGCACCGTGGACAGGGGACGCTATGGCTACACCTTC
CASTVDRGRYGYTF
>few|.|TRBJ2-5|TRBV4-2
TGTGCCAGCAGCGGACAGGAGGGAGAGACCCAGTACTTC
CASSGQEGETQYF
>many|.|TRBJ2-5|TRBV7-2
TGTGCCAGCAGCATAGTTGTGGTGGAAGAGACCCAGTACTTC
CASSIVVVEETQYF
>.|TRBD1|TRBJ1-5|TRBV2
TGTGCCAGCAGTAACCGGGACAGGGGGAGAAGGCAGCCCCAGCATTTT
CASSNRDRGRRQPQHF
>.|.|TRBJ1-1|TRBV6-1
TGTGCCAGCATCGCGACGGGGAACACTGAAGCTTTCTTT
CASIATGNTEAFF